These T cell receptor beta chains were read from a single sample in a study of blood T cell repertoires in COVID-19. This table comes from immunoSEQ multiplex PCR, and its TCRdb copy is limited to in-frame clones, with some not included. The sample consists of approximately 150,000 clones, about four fifths of them appearing once. The material sequenced was peripheral blood. All receptors come from a woman older than 75 with acute or convalescent COVID-19. Each CDR3 is given with its conserved first and last residue. Each record gives: D gene, clone size, V gene, J gene, CDR3 protein, CDR3 DNA. A D gene is named only where the DNA matches it firmly. Where a row states a size, it is once, few, many or the class of an expanded clone; other rows omit it.

TRBD2,few,TRBV30,TRBJ2-3,CAYGLAASTDTQYF,TGTGCCTACGGACTAGCGGCTAGCACAGATACGCAGTATTTT
-,-,TRBV10-1,TRBJ2-5,CASSMSRETQYF,TGCGCCAGCAGTATGTCCAGAGAGACCCAGTACTTC
-,-,TRBV3-1/TRBV3-2,TRBJ2-3,CASSQQSGRTDTQYF,TGTGCCAGCAGCCAACAAAGCGGACGCACAGATACGCAGTATTTT
TRBD1,-,TRBV10-3,TRBJ2-3,CATTSGQGADTQYF,TGTGCCACCACCTCAGGACAGGGAGCAGATACGCAGTATTTT
-,-,TRBV6-5,TRBJ1-1,CASSYKQSGTEAFF,TGTGCCAGCAGTTACAAGCAGTCGGGCACTGAAGCTTTCTTT
TRBD1,-,TRBV3-1/TRBV3-2,TRBJ1-1,CASGPGTGSGTEAFF,TGTGCCAGCGGTCCCGGGACAGGGTCAGGAACTGAAGCTTTCTTT
TRBD1,-,TRBV19,TRBJ2-7,CASSIMTGETQYF,TGTGCCAGTAGTATTATGACAGGGGAGACGCAGTACTTC
-,-,TRBV30,TRBJ2-2,CAWSVGRTGTGELFF,TGTGCCTGGAGTGTAGGGAGGACGGGAACCGGGGAGCTGTTTTTT
-,-,TRBV30,TRBJ1-2,CAWSWGRADYGYTF,TGTGCCTGGAGTTGGGGCAGGGCGGACTATGGCTACACCTTC
TRBD1,-,TRBV6-2/TRBV6-3,TRBJ1-5,CASSYFLGQGAAQPQHF,TGTGCCAGCAGTTATTTTTTAGGACAGGGGGCCGCTCAGCCCCAGCATTTT
-,once,TRBV2,TRBJ2-5,CASSLEQGRETQYF,TGTGCCAGCAGTCTCGAACAGGGCCGAGAGACCCAGTACTTC
TRBD2,-,TRBV18,TRBJ2-5,CASSSGTSGSGETQYF,TGTGCCAGCTCATCCGGGACTAGCGGGAGCGGGGAGACCCAGTACTTC
TRBD1,few,TRBV19,TRBJ2-5,CASSLSDRGETQYF,TGTGCCAGTAGCCTCTCGGACAGGGGAGAGACCCAGTACTTC
-,-,TRBV19,TRBJ1-1,CASSIQSNTEAFF,TGTGCCAGTAGTATACAATCGAACACTGAAGCTTTCTTT
-,-,TRBV7-9,TRBJ2-2,CASRGSRGTNTGELFF,TGTGCCAGCAGGGGAAGCAGGGGCACGAACACCGGGGAGCTGTTTTTT
-,-,TRBV4-2,TRBJ1-3,CASSQDAGTAGNTIYF,TGTGCCAGCAGCCAAGATGCAGGGACTGCGGGAAACACCATATATTTT
TRBD2,-,TRBV13,TRBJ2-7,CASSTASGRSHPEQYF,TGTGCCAGCAGCACAGCTAGCGGGAGAAGCCATCCCGAGCAGTACTTC
-,-,TRBV7-9,TRBJ2-7,CASSSQGTLSLSYEQYF,TGTGCCAGCAGCTCCCAGGGGACCCTCTCACTCTCCTACGAGCAGTACTTC
TRBD2,-,TRBV19,TRBJ2-2,CASSIGFAAGGVAGELFF,TGTGCCAGTAGTATAGGTTTCGCGGCGGGAGGGGTGGCCGGGGAGCTGTTTTTT
TRBD2,-,TRBV5-6,TRBJ2-7,CASSLVPSGNYEQYF,TGTGCCAGCAGCTTGGTCCCTAGCGGGAACTACGAGCAGTACTTC
TRBD1,-,TRBV4-3,TRBJ1-6,CASSLRQGGNSPLHF,TGCGCCAGCAGCTTGCGACAGGGAGGAAATTCACCCCTCCACTTT
TRBD1,-,TRBV29-1,TRBJ2-5,CSVESWDSMETQYF,TGCAGCGTTGAGAGTTGGGACAGTATGGAGACCCAGTACTTC
-,-,TRBV30,TRBJ1-1,CAWSTGKGRGTEAFF,TGTGCCTGGAGTACAGGGAAGGGGCGCGGCACTGAAGCTTTCTTT
TRBD2,-,TRBV7-9,TRBJ2-7,CASSFNRGLAGTYEQYF,TGTGCCAGCAGCTTTAATAGGGGGCTAGCGGGGACCTACGAGCAGTACTTC
-,-,TRBV7-2,TRBJ1-2,CASSLGGEFPQGYTF,TGTGCCAGCAGCTTGGGCGGGGAATTCCCCCAGGGCTACACCTTC
TRBD2,-,TRBV9,TRBJ2-1,CASSPRLARRNEQFF,TGTGCCAGCAGCCCGAGACTAGCCAGGAGGAATGAGCAGTTCTTC
TRBD1,-,TRBV5-1,TRBJ2-5,CASSLEGQQETQYF,TGCGCCAGCAGCTTGGAGGGACAGCAAGAGACCCAGTACTTC
-,-,TRBV21-1,TRBJ2-1,CASSSRGRGTGGEQFF,TGTGCCAGCAGCTCCCGAGGAAGGGGCACGGGGGGCGAGCAGTTCTTC
TRBD1,once,TRBV27,TRBJ2-1,CASSSPNRGHDNEQFF,TGTGCCAGCAGTTCCCCTAACAGGGGGCACGACAATGAGCAGTTCTTC
-,-,TRBV3-1/TRBV3-2,TRBJ1-2,CASSQQRNTYGYTF,TGTGCCAGCAGCCAACAGCGGAACACCTATGGCTACACCTTC
TRBD1,-,TRBV19,TRBJ2-3,CASSMGQGAADTQYF,TGTGCCAGTAGTATGGGACAGGGGGCGGCAGATACGCAGTATTTT
TRBD2,once,TRBV19,TRBJ2-3,CASSLSAGGMGLNTDTQYF,TGTGCCAGTAGTCTCTCAGCGGGAGGAATGGGGTTAAACACAGATACGCAGTATTTT
TRBD2,-,TRBV7-9,TRBJ2-7,CASSEGLARHYEQYF,TGTGCCAGCAGCGAGGGACTAGCGAGACACTACGAGCAGTACTTC
-,-,TRBV5-6,TRBJ1-2,CASSLAVGEGGYTF,TGTGCCAGCAGCTTGGCCGTCGGGGAGGGTGGCTACACCTTC
-,-,TRBV27,TRBJ1-2,CASRKQGIEDGYTF,TGTGCCAGCAGGAAACAGGGAATTGAGGATGGCTACACCTTC
-,few,TRBV12-3/TRBV12-4,TRBJ1-1,CASSYWAGSEAFF,TGTGCCAGCAGTTACTGGGCAGGTTCTGAAGCTTTCTTT
TRBD1,-,TRBV9,TRBJ2-5,CASSVEWQGVRAQYF,TGTGCCAGCAGCGTAGAGTGGCAGGGGGTCAGGGCCCAGTACTTC
TRBD1,-,TRBV6-1,TRBJ1-6,CASSEGAGGAYSPLHF,TGTGCCAGCAGTGAAGGTGCAGGGGGCGCATACTCACCCCTCCACTTT
-,-,TRBV28,TRBJ2-7,CASKLYYEQYF,TGTGCCAGCAAATTGTACTACGAGCAGTACTTC
TRBD1,-,TRBV4-3,TRBJ2-3,CASSQRGQGTDTQYF,TGCGCCAGCAGCCAACGGGGACAGGGCACAGATACGCAGTATTTT
-,-,TRBV5-6,TRBJ2-7,CASSFRAGGYEQYF,TGTGCCAGCAGCTTTCGCGCGGGCGGCTACGAGCAGTACTTC
-,-,TRBV6-6,TRBJ2-1,CASRYQGLSYNEQFF,TGTGCCAGCAGGTACCAGGGCCTCTCCTACAATGAGCAGTTCTTC
-,-,TRBV12-3/TRBV12-4,TRBJ1-1,CASSSTGEAFF,TGTGCCAGCAGCTCCACAGGTGAAGCTTTCTTT
-,-,TRBV20-1,TRBJ2-7,CSASPGGSYEQYF,TGCAGTGCTAGTCCCGGCGGTTCCTACGAGCAGTACTTC
TRBD1,once,TRBV6-2/TRBV6-3,TRBJ2-3,CASSFRQGRDTQYF,TGTGCCAGCAGTTTCAGACAGGGCAGAGATACGCAGTATTTT
TRBD2,few,TRBV4-1,TRBJ2-7,CASSQISGGFSYEQYF,TGCGCCAGCAGCCAAATTAGCGGGGGGTTCTCCTACGAGCAGTACTTC
-,-,TRBV9,TRBJ2-5,CASSVGLTQETQYF,TGTGCCAGCAGCGTAGGACTAACCCAAGAGACCCAGTACTTC